Below are 12 T cell receptor beta chains sequenced from a single sample in a study of response to subunit inactivated influenza vaccine. TCRdb analysed the RT-PCR reads with MiXCR anew, one entry per CDR3 protein. Altogether 800,000 or so distinct CDR3 sequences are present, approximately 21% being singletons, with the ten largest covering about a tenth. The sample was PBMCs from blood, taken 5 days after vaccination. These receptors all come from a man aged 50 or older who received an inactivated influenza vaccine.

The V and J genes are TRBV13 and TRBJ2-7; TRBD2 agrees at 9 bases. CDR3 length equals 17 residues. CDR1 is PRHDT and CDR2 is FYEKMQ in the germline V gene (reference sequence). J was trimmed by 1 base and V by 5 bases; bases with no gene match: 12. The CDR3 loop is CASSPLSGTSNSYEQYF. The CDR3 nucleotides are TGTGCCAGCAGCCCCTTATCCGGGACTAGCAATTCCTACGAGCAGTACTTC.

The chain carries TRBV2 and TRBJ2-2; tentatively, D is TRBD2 (5 bases). This CDR3 spans 15 amino acids. V was trimmed by 2 bases and J by 4 bases, leaving 11 bases between them. Germline lookup yields CDR1 SNHLY and CDR2 FYNNEI. The CDR3 protein is CASSEYGVITGELFF. CDR3 bases: TGTGCCAGCAGTGAATACGGGGTCATCACCGGGGAGCTGTTTTTT.

J is TRBJ1-4 and V is TRBV7-7, with D maybe TRBD1 (5 bases). The CDR3 length is 14 residues. Trimming pared 5 bases from V and 8 bases from J, leaving 15 bases between. Germline V lookup: CDR1 SSHAT, CDR2 FNYEAQ (reference sequence). The CDR3 region is CASSPGGVGEKLFF. The CDR3 DNA sequence: TGTGCCAGCAGCCCCGGGGGGGTTGGAGAAAAACTGTTTTTT.

The chain carries TRBV28 and TRBJ2-2, with unresolved D. Germline CDR1 reads MDHEN; CDR2 reads SYDVKM. Between the trimmed V and J ends, which lost 5 bases and 4 bases, there was a span of 14 bases. The CDR3 covers 15 residues. The CDR3 DNA reads TGTGCCAGCAGTCCCGGTGGTGAGCCCACCGGGGAGCTGTTTTTT. Translation: CASSPGGEPTGELFF.

The genes are TRBV7-2 and TRBJ2-7, with 8 bases matching TRBD1. Germline assignment: CDR1 SGHTA and CDR2 FQGNSA. After removal of 1 base from V and 7 bases from J, the junction contained 6 bases not matched to a gene. This CDR3 has 14 residues. The chain's CDR3 is CASSLDRGSLEQYF. In DNA, the CDR3 is TGTGCCAGCAGCTTAGACAGGGGGAGTTTAGAGCAGTACTTC.

The chain couples TRBV12-3 or TRBV12-4 to TRBJ2-5, with no clear D. Trimming took off 6 bases at V and 4 bases at J, with 18 bases between the two ends. This CDR3 has 15 amino acids. CDR3 sequence reads: CASSPTLRRLETQYF. The CDR3 region has the DNA TGTGCCAGCAGCCCGACCCTTCGACGACTAGAGACCCAGTACTTC.

The chain combines TRBV30 with TRBJ2-5; D possibly corresponds to TRBD1 (6 bases). The germline CDR1 and CDR2 sequences are GTSNPN and SVGIG (reference sequence). The CDR3 loop spans 13 amino acids. With 2 bases removed from V and 5 bases from J, the gap between germline ends came to 12 bases. CDR3 DNA sequence: TGTGCCTGGAGTACAGGGATGGGGGAGACCCAGTACTTC. Its translation: CAWSTGMGETQYF.

Many counts were recorded for this clonotype. V usage is TRBV12-3 or TRBV12-4 and J usage is TRBJ2-2; no reliable D call. The CDR3 loop spans 12 amino acids. V shed 6 bases and J shed 8 bases, with 10 bases lying between them. CDR3 DNA sequence: TGTGCCAGCAGCCCCGGGCTGGGGGAGCTGTTTTTT. Residues: CASSPGLGELFF.

In its sample, this clonotype was seen a few times. The rearrangement uses TRBV28 and TRBJ2-7; D ambiguous. The CDR3 is 11 amino acids. Trimming left V 6 bases short and J 5 bases short, with 8 bases between. Looked up from germline, CDR1 is MDHEN and CDR2 is SYDVKM. CDR3 nucleotides: TGTGCCAGCAGCGCTCCGAACGAGCAGTACTTC. Amino acid sequence: CASSAPNEQYF.

CDR3: CSGVGQWNTEAFF. The DNA of the CDR3 is TGCAGCGGAGTGGGACAGTGGAACACTGAAGCTTTCTTT. The V and J genes are TRBV29-1 and TRBJ1-1; TRBD1 agrees at 7 bases. Germline lookup yields CDR1 SQVTM and CDR2 ANQGSEA. J lost 1 base, V lost 7 bases, and 6 bases had no gene match. The length of the CDR3 is 13 residues.

This clonotype appeared a few times. This chain uses TRBV13 with TRBJ2-3; D might be TRBD1 or TRBD2, each matching 7 bases. Trimming cost V 5 bases and J 3 bases, with 18 bases left between them. Germline V lookup: CDR1 PRHDT, CDR2 FYEKMQ (reference sequence). This CDR3 is 16 amino acids long. The DNA for the CDR3 is TGTGCCAGCAGCGGACCTCGCAGGGGGGGAACAGATACGCAGTATTTT. Protein product: CASSGPRRGGTDTQYF.

Comment on this clonotype: Just one base apart from a much larger clone, this may be a read error. This sequence joins TRBV4-3 and TRBJ2-3; D not resolved. In germline, CDR1 is LGHNA, CDR2 YSLEER. V dropped 2 bases and J dropped 2 bases, with 8 bases sitting between them. CDR3 length equals 14 residues. CDR3 region: CASSQRPVTDTQYF. DNA of the CDR3: TGCGCCAGCAGCCAAAGACCTGTCACAGATACGCAGTATTTT.